Listed below are T cell receptor beta chains from one sample, sequenced in a study of cytomegalovirus exposure and HLA in healthy donors. Profiled with immunoSEQ multiplex PCR; TCRdb holds only in-frame clones, not every one. Of around 63,000 clones listed, approximately 78% are singletons. Sequenced sample: PBMCs. Receptors were obtained from a middle-aged man in good health and CMV-seronegative. Each CDR3 is given with its conserved first and last residue. Each record gives: V gene, J gene, clone size, CDR3 length, D gene, CDR3 DNA, CDR3 protein. D genes are given only for firm matches. Size is stated for part of the rows, as once, few or many counts, or as a class when the clone is expanded.

TRBV27,TRBJ2-7,once,15,NA,TGTGCCAGCAGTTACAGGGTAATCTTGACCTACGAGCAGTACTTC,CASSYRVILTYEQYF
TRBV5-6,TRBJ2-7,NA,15,TRBD2,TGTGCCAGCAGCTTGGCCCTAGCGGAGTCCTACGAGCAGTACTTC,CASSLALAESYEQYF
TRBV27,TRBJ1-6,NA,17,TRBD1,TGTGCCAGCACCCCTGGGACAGGGATATCCTATAATTCACCCCTCCACTTT,CASTPGTGISYNSPLHF
TRBV7-9,TRBJ1-2,once,15,NA,TGTGCCAGCAGCCGCATTATAACAGGGAACTATGGCTACACCTTC,CASSRIITGNYGYTF
TRBV18,TRBJ2-7,NA,15,TRBD1,TGTGCCAGCTCACCACGGACAGGGGGTATTTACGAGCAGTACTTC,CASSPRTGGIYEQYF
TRBV5-1,TRBJ2-3,NA,13,NA,TGCGCCAGCAGCTTGGGTACAGAAAATACGCAGTATTTT,CASSLGTENTQYF
TRBV11-2,TRBJ1-2,NA,14,TRBD1,TGTGCCAGCAGACTGGACAGGGTGGACTATGGCTACACCTTC,CASRLDRVDYGYTF
TRBV15,TRBJ2-1,NA,15,TRBD2,TGTGCCACCAGCAGAGACGGGAGGACCGACAATGAGCAGTTCTTC,CATSRDGRTDNEQFF
TRBV2,TRBJ2-3,NA,11,TRBD2,TGTGCCAGCGGACTAGCCGATACGCAGTATTTT,CASGLADTQYF
TRBV11-2,TRBJ2-2,NA,14,NA,TGTGCCAGCAGCCGAATTGGGCAGGCCGGGGAGCTGTTTTTT,CASSRIGQAGELFF
TRBV7-9,TRBJ1-1,NA,14,TRBD1,TGTTCCAGCAGCCGTGGACAGGAGAACACTGAAGCTTTCTTT,CSSSRGQENTEAFF
TRBV18,TRBJ1-1,once,16,NA,TGTGCCAGCTCTACACCACTGACACAAAGGAACACTGAAGCTTTCTTT,CASSTPLTQRNTEAFF
TRBV7-2,TRBJ2-3,once,19,TRBD2,TGTGCCAGCAGCTTTCCAACAACACCTAGCGGGAGTGAGACAGATACGCAGTATTTT,CASSFPTTPSGSETDTQYF
TRBV27,TRBJ2-7,NA,15,TRBD2,TGTGCCAGCAGCACCACGGGAGGGGGTCGTTACGAGCAGTACTTC,CASSTTGGGRYEQYF
TRBV6-5,TRBJ1-1,NA,15,NA,TGTGCCAGCAGTCCGCCCGGAGGTCTGAACACTGAAGCTTTCTTT,CASSPPGGLNTEAFF
TRBV7-2,TRBJ2-3,once,15,TRBD2,TGTGCCAGCAGCCAAGCGGGGGGCTACACAGATACGCAGTATTTT,CASSQAGGYTDTQYF
TRBV28,TRBJ2-3,NA,16,TRBD2,TGTGCCAGCAGTGGAACTAGCGGGGAGGGGCCAGATACGCAGTATTTT,CASSGTSGEGPDTQYF
TRBV5-4,TRBJ2-7,NA,15,NA,TGTGCCAGCAGCCCCACCCGAGGTCAGATCTACGAGCAGTACTTC,CASSPTRGQIYEQYF
TRBV5-1,TRBJ2-7,NA,15,NA,TGCGCCAGCAGTCCCGGGACTTCCTCCTCCTACGAGCAGTACTTC,CASSPGTSSSYEQYF
TRBV9,TRBJ2-7,NA,14,TRBD1,TGTGCCAGCAGCGGCCGGGACAGGAATTACGAGCAGTACTTC,CASSGRDRNYEQYF
TRBV4-1,TRBJ2-1,NA,14,TRBD2,TGCGCCAGCAGCCCCCTGGGGGGGAGGAATGAGCAGTTCTTC,CASSPLGGRNEQFF
TRBV5-5,TRBJ2-3,NA,13,NA,TGTGCCAGCAGCTCGACAGGCGCAGATACGCAGTATTTT,CASSSTGADTQYF
TRBV12-5,TRBJ2-3,NA,13,TRBD2,TGTGCTAGTGGTTTGTTCGCGGGGGGGGCGCAGTATTTT,CASGLFAGGAQYF
TRBV11-2,TRBJ2-6,once,17,NA,TGTGCCAGCAGCTTAGGACGACCGGAGGCTGGGGCCAACGTCCTGACTTTC,CASSLGRPEAGANVLTF
TRBV4-1,TRBJ2-2,NA,16,TRBD2,TGCGCCAGCAGCTACCGGGTAGCGGGAGGGGCCGGGGAGCTGTTTTTT,CASSYRVAGGAGELFF
TRBV7-2,TRBJ2-5,NA,16,TRBD2,TGTGCCAGCAGCTTAACAGGACTAGCGGGAGGGGAGACCCAGTACTTC,CASSLTGLAGGETQYF